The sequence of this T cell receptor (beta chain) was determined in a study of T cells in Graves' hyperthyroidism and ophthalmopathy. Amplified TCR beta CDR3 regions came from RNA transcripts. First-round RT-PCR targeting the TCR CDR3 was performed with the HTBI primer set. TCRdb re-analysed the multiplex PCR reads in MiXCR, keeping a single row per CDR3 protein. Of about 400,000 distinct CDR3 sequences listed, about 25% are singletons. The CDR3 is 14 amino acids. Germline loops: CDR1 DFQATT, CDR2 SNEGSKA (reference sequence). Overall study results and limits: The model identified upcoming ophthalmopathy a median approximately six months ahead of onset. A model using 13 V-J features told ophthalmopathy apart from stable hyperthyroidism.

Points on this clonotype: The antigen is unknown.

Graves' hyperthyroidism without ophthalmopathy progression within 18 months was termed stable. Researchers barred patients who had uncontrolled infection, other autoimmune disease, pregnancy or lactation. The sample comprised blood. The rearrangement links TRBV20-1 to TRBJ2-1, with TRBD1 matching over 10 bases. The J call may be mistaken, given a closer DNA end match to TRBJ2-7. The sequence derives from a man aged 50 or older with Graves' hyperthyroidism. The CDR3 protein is CSATGTGAYNEQYF. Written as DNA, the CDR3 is TGCAGTGCTACCGGGACAGGGGCCTACAATGAGCAGTACTTC.